The 10 T cell receptor beta chains presented below share a single source sample, sequenced in a study of cytomegalovirus exposure and HLA in healthy donors (dated by TCRdb to between 2016 and 2019). Library prep was done by the immunoSEQ multiplex PCR assay. For the multiplex PCR, a mixture combining 60 forward primers for TCR Vbeta segments and 13 reverse primers for TCR Jbeta segments was used. What TCRdb holds here is the immuneACCESS table cut down to in-frame rearrangements. Part of the clones is not present; checked against another copy, under half of the missing clones reflect an unresolved V gene, and the others are unexplained. This sample holds around 63,000 clones; roughly 80% were observed only once. Under 3% of the sample goes to the ten largest clones. Sequenced input: PBMCs. These receptors were taken from a woman younger than 45 in good health and CMV-seronegative.

This chain joins TRBV6-1 and TRBJ2-2; weak D call: TRBD2 (7 bases). The CDR3 sequence is 18 residues long. CDR1 and CDR2 (germline): MNHNS, SASEGT. The V gene lost 0 bases and the J gene lost 1 base, with 15 bases spanning the gap. CDR3 sequence reads: CASSEASRGAWNTGELFF. The CDR3 nucleotides are TGTGCCAGCAGTGAAGCGTCTCGGGGGGCCTGGAACACCGGGGAGCTGTTTTTT.

CDR3 sequence: CASSPPGRAPYEQYF. CDR3 sequence (DNA): TGTGCCAGCTCACCACCGGGGAGGGCCCCCTACGAGCAGTACTTC. J is TRBJ2-7 and V is TRBV18, with 7 bases that match TRBD2. Trimming at V came to 0 bases and at J to 2 bases, leaving 4 bases not matched to a gene. The CDR3 runs 15 residues. Germline CDR1 reads KGHSH; CDR2 reads LQKENI.

This clone is categorized as medium-sized (0.01 to 0.1%). The CDR3, as DNA: TGTGCCAGCAGCTTGATCCGGACTGAAGCTTTCTTT. Its translation is CASSLIRTEAFF. V and J are TRBV5-6 and TRBJ1-1, with D hard to call. CDR1 and CDR2 from the germline V gene are SGHDT and YYEEEE. V was clipped by 1 base and J by 5 bases, with 6 bases between them. The CDR3 is 12 residues long.

The chain employs TRBV13 and TRBJ1-2, with D perhaps TRBD1 (5 bases). This CDR3 contains 14 residues. CDR1 and CDR2 (germline): PRHDT, FYEKMQ (reference sequence). V lost 1 base to trimming and J lost 8 bases, with 14 bases between them. CDR3 in amino acids: CASSLDRTGGGYTF. CDR3 DNA sequence: TGTGCCAGCAGCTTAGACAGGACTGGAGGGGGCTACACCTTC.

This chain joins TRBV6-5 and TRBJ2-5, with D perhaps TRBD2 (5 bases). Germline V CDR1 and CDR2: MNHEY, SVGAGI. The CDR3 has 15 amino acids. V gave up 2 bases and J gave up 1 base, with 11 bases separating them. CDR3 DNA: TGTGCCAGCAGTTACCCAGCCAGCGGCCAAGAGACCCAGTACTTC. It yields the protein CASSYPASGQETQYF.

The genes are TRBV2 and TRBJ2-3, with TRBD2 matching 8 bases. The CDR3 loop spans 16 amino acids. V gave up 2 bases and J gave up 4 bases; unmatched junction bases: 8. Germline CDR1 is SNHLY and CDR2 is FYNNEI. The CDR3 here is CASSERPGTSADTQYF. Written as DNA, the CDR3 is TGTGCCAGCAGTGAACGTCCCGGGACTAGTGCAGATACGCAGTATTTT.

The chain has TRBV5-1 and TRBJ2-7; the D gene is possibly TRBD2 (6 bases). Germline V lookup: CDR1 SGHRS, CDR2 YFSETQ. The CDR3 extends over 15 amino acids. The V end was cut by 3 bases, the J end by 0 bases, with 13 bases between. CDR3 DNA: TGCGCCAGCAGCTGGGGGACTGAGAGCTCCTACGAGCAGTACTTC. This translates into CASSWGTESSYEQYF.

The V call is TRBV25-1, the J call TRBJ2-1, with 8 bases fitting TRBD2. Germline CDR1 reads MGHDK; CDR2 reads SYGVNS. The CDR3 contains 14 residues. V shed 4 bases, J shed 6 bases, and the junction held 5 bases outside the gene matches. The CDR3 sequence is CASSGPGLVNEQFF. As DNA, the CDR3 is TGTGCCAGCAGTGGACCGGGACTAGTCAATGAGCAGTTCTTC.

This chain links TRBV5-1 with TRBJ2-7, with a weak D call TRBD1 (5 bases). This CDR3 spans 13 amino acids. CDR1 and CDR2 from the germline V gene are SGHRS and YFSETQ. The V gene lost 4 bases and the J gene lost 1 base, with 9 bases spanning the gap. The DNA for the CDR3 is TGCGCCAGCAGCCGTACAGGATCCTACGAGCAGTACTTC. As protein: CASSRTGSYEQYF. Full variable domain (outside the CDR3, taken from reference TRBV5-1 and TRBJ2-7): KAGVTQTPRYLIKTRGQQVTLSCSPISGHRSVSWYQQTPGQGLQFLFEYFSETQRNKGNFPGRFSGRQFSNSRSEMNVSTLELGDSALYLCASSRTGSYEQYFGPGTRLTVT.

The V call is TRBV28, the J call TRBJ2-1, with 9 bases that match TRBD2. V lost 3 bases and J lost 2; bases outside the gene matches: 2. The CDR3 covers 15 residues. The germline V gene has CDR1 MDHEN and CDR2 SYDVKM. In DNA form, the CDR3 reads TGTGCCAGCAGTTTGGGCGGGGGGGCCTACAATGAGCAGTTCTTC. As protein: CASSLGGGAYNEQFF.